The present T cell receptor (beta chain) was sequenced within a study of blood T cell repertoires in COVID-19. At the level of the study: Samples of COVID-19 (acute and convalescent) were obtained from the United States, Italy and Spain. T cells, B-cell-depleted T cells, or PBMCs supplied cDNA or gDNA.

Trimming took 1 base from V and 6 from J; bases not matched to a gene: 5. The CDR3 loop spans 14 amino acids. Germline V gene data show CDR1 as MNHEY and CDR2 as SVGAGI. Study processing details: Amplification with reference gene primers provided the estimates of nucleated cell counts. TCRdb keeps only in-frame clones here, not all; method: immunoSEQ multiplex PCR. Clone size and the V and J calls come from that table; the DNA yielded D and trimming. This sample carries roughly 120,000 clones, roughly 83% of them seen once, and the ten largest clones take 3% to 4.5%. The material sequenced was peripheral blood. The rearrangement links TRBV6-5 to TRBJ2-7; 8 bases are shared with TRBD2. The clonotype originates from an elderly woman with acute or convalescent COVID-19. The chain's CDR3 is CASSYYGRGGEQYF. CDR3 nucleotides: TGTGCCAGCAGTTACTACGGGAGGGGTGGCGAGCAGTACTTC.